The entry below describes one T cell receptor beta chain. The sample belongs to a study of Tregs in tolerant kidney transplant recipients. The CDR3 loop spans 16 amino acids. From germline, CDR1 is SGHNT and CDR2 YYREEE (reference sequence). Trimming removed 4 bases at V and 0 bases at J, with 13 bases between. The assay was immunoSEQ multiplex PCR, and TCRdb's table has in-frame clones only and misses some. The table shows 240,000 or so clones, with about 80% occurring only once. The rearrangement joins TRBV5-4 to TRBJ1-4; D is possibly TRBD1 (5 bases). This clonotype was sampled from a human donor in good health. The sample consisted of CD4+ T cells from blood. This CDR3 reads CASSRDPGATNEKLFF. CDR3 coding DNA: TGTGCCAGCAGCCGGGACCCCGGCGCAACTAATGAAAAACTGTTTTTT.